These T cell receptor beta chains were read from a single sample in a study of post-analysis software for immune sequencing data. TCRdb re-derived calls from the PCR reads in MiXCR, one entry per CDR3 protein. There are approximately 690,000 distinct CDR3 sequences in the sample; 55% to 60% occur only once, and 11% lies in the top ten. The specimen sequenced was blood. The receptors shown here come from a girl aged 2 to 10 with multiple sclerosis. Both conserved end residues are part of each CDR3.

cdr3_aa j_call v_call
CASSQWDRGTEAFF TRBJ1-1 TRBV7-3
CASSPPPEYNEQFF TRBJ2-1 TRBV12-3/TRBV12-4
CASSAAGVNTEAFF TRBJ1-1 TRBV6-6
CASSERPGLADTQYF TRBJ2-3 TRBV25-1
CASSLPGPLYNELFF TRBJ2-1 TRBV5-1
CASNKDSSYNSPLHF TRBJ1-6 TRBV2
CASRGGARINTDTQYF TRBJ2-3 TRBV5-1
CASHISSETEQFF TRBJ2-1 TRBV2
CASRTPDREETQYF TRBJ2-5 TRBV28
CSARGILAGVENEQFF TRBJ2-1 TRBV20-1
CASSSLHTSETQYF TRBJ2-5 TRBV5-6
CATSDPLNEQFF TRBJ2-1 TRBV24-1
CASSSEGLPNTEAFF TRBJ1-1 TRBV5-1
CSVSLQGTNTEAFF TRBJ1-1 TRBV29-1
CASSRQVVEQFF TRBJ2-1 TRBV12-3/TRBV12-4
CASSLAIRGWETQYF TRBJ2-5 TRBV5-5
CSASDSRGSDDTQYF TRBJ2-3 TRBV20-1
CASAQGSPYEQYF TRBJ2-7 TRBV6-5
CSVGGSGNGYTF TRBJ1-2 TRBV29-1
CASSWAGTQTQYF TRBJ2-5 TRBV7-9
CASSLENREETQYF TRBJ2-5 TRBV7-9
CASSAGTGKDTQYF TRBJ2-3 TRBV9
CASSSRGALVGEQFF TRBJ2-1 TRBV6-5
CASSLVAGLFQETQYF TRBJ2-5 TRBV7-2
CASSFKSTGGSYEQYF NA TRBV12-3/TRBV12-4
CASTPQGTGSYNEQFF TRBJ2-1 TRBV28
CASSQDSPGAPYNEQFF TRBJ2-1 TRBV4-3
CASRDSGVNTGELFF TRBJ2-2 TRBV6-6
CASKTGTGITEAFF TRBJ1-1 TRBV11-2
CASSASGRMELYF TRBJ2-5 TRBV10-1
CASSLTHDNEQFF TRBJ2-1 TRBV7-3
CASSYSPAVRPDTQYF TRBJ2-3 TRBV6-6
CASSEVIAPTDTQYF TRBJ2-3 TRBV6-1
CASSHRAGGSSYNEQFF TRBJ2-1 TRBV4-2
CASSLGGWTDTRYF TRBJ2-3 TRBV7-9
CASSTHGLSYEQYF TRBJ2-7 TRBV7-8
CATSAAGVVTDTQYF TRBJ2-3 TRBV10-3
CASSLAGLGIPDTQYF TRBJ2-3 TRBV12-3/TRBV12-4
CASGWGAADTQYF TRBJ2-3 TRBV7-3
CASSYDGRPGVYGYTF TRBJ1-2 TRBV6-2/TRBV6-3
CASSFRVGTPKETQYF TRBJ2-5 TRBV7-2
CASSPPLAETQYF TRBJ2-5 TRBV12-3/TRBV12-4